The sequence of this T cell receptor (beta chain) was determined in a study of cytomegalovirus exposure and HLA in healthy donors. The CDR3 contains 18 residues. After removal of 5 bases from V and 0 bases from J, the junction contained 8 bases not matched to a gene. Germline V CDR1 and CDR2: MNHEY, SMNVEV (reference sequence). The PCR ran on 60 Vbeta and 13 Jbeta primers. Here immunoSEQ multiplex PCR was the method, and the copy in TCRdb shows in-frame clones only, minus some. The sample gives approximately 200,000 clones, 78% of which show up once; around 5.9% is in the top ten. The genes are TRBV27 and TRBJ2-6; TRBD1 aligns across 9 bases. Input material: PBMCs. The origin of this receptor is a woman in her twenties or thirties in good health and CMV-seropositive. CDR3 nucleotide sequence: TGTGCCAGCAGTCGTGGGACAGGGCTGGGCTCTGGGGCCAACGTCCTGACTTTC. Protein: CASSRGTGLGSGANVLTF.